The clone carrying this T cell receptor (beta chain) has at least ten counts. Its cognate antigen is unknown. The data stem from a study of spatial heterogeneity in lung cancer. Whole-study findings and limits: Higher tumor mutation counts went along with higher counts of expanded intratumoral alpha and beta TCRs. Counts of ubiquitous and regional expanded TCRs tracked ubiquitous and regional nonsynonymous mutations, respectively.

Every individual TCR cDNA molecule carried its own unique molecular identifier, which allowed correction of PCR and sequencing errors. TCRdb independently ran MiXCR on the 5' RACE reads; one entry per CDR3 protein. The sample shows about 20,000 distinct CDR3 sequences, 6.5% to 8.5% of them seen only once. V was pared by 2 bases and J by 0 bases, with 3 bases of the junction left unmatched. There are 16 residues in the CDR3. Per germline, CDR1 MDHEN and CDR2 SYDVKM. The sample's time point: sample taken at primary tumor resection. Samples came from 65 to 75 TRACERx patients with untreated early-stage lung cancer.

This material consisted of lung tumor tissue, taken at surgery. The TCR sequence derives from a male donor with early-stage non-small cell lung cancer. The chain joins TRBV28 to TRBJ2-7, with 11 bases matching TRBD1. CDR3 in amino acids: CASSLTGTGGSYEQYF. The CDR3 DNA reads as TGTGCCAGCAGTTTAACGGGGACAGGGGGCTCCTACGAGCAGTACTTC. The full variable domain, with the rest looked up from reference TRBV28 and TRBJ2-7, is DVKVTQSSRYLVKRTGEKVFLECVQDMDHENMFWYRQDPGLGLRLIYFSYDVKMKEKGDIPEGYSVSREKKERFSLILESASTNQTSMYLCASSLTGTGGSYEQYFGPGTRLTVT.